A selection of T cell receptor beta chains follows, all from one sample in a study of OX40 agonist ivuxolimab in advanced cancers. The repertoire was sequenced with immunoSEQ multiplex PCR; TCRdb's copy has only in-frame clones and lacks some. The sample carries about 150,000 clones, around 94% recorded once. Material: CD4+ or CD8+ T cells sorted from blood, obtained in a trial of the OX40 agonist ivuxolimab. These receptor sequences come from an adult with an advanced solid tumor such as melanoma, head and neck, liver or kidney cancer. Each CDR3 is given with its conserved first and last residue. The D gene is left open where the match is weak. The size field is filled for only some rows; it gives once, few, many or a size class.

d_gene	abundance	v_gene	j_gene	CDR3aa	CDR3nt
.	.	TRBV30	TRBJ2-4	CALGRFGGLAKNIQYF	TGTGCCCTGGGGAGATTCGGAGGGCTAGCCAAAAACATTCAGTACTTC
.	once	TRBV10-3	TRBJ1-1	CAISESIINTEAFF	TGTGCCATCAGTGAGTCGATAATCAACACTGAAGCTTTCTTT
TRBD2	.	TRBV6-6	TRBJ2-7	CASSGRRDSGGYEQYF	TGTGCCAGCAGTGGTAGGAGAGATAGCGGGGGGTACGAGCAGTACTTC
.	.	TRBV6-1	TRBJ1-1	CATSWGENTEAFF	TGTGCCACCTCCTGGGGGGAGAACACTGAAGCTTTCTTT
TRBD1	.	TRBV5-4	TRBJ1-1	CASSPWTGASEAFF	TGTGCCAGCAGCCCGTGGACAGGGGCGAGTGAAGCTTTCTTT
TRBD1	.	TRBV5-5	TRBJ1-1	CASSLMDRDITEAFF	TGTGCCAGCAGCTTGATGGACAGGGATATCACTGAAGCTTTCTTT
.	.	TRBV6-6	TRBJ1-1	CASSQWTAPGGAFF	TGTGCCAGCAGTCAATGGACAGCCCCCGGAGGAGCTTTCTTT
.	.	TRBV4-3	TRBJ1-2	CASSQVGPGNYGYTF	TGCGCCAGCAGCCAAGTGGGACCGGGGAACTATGGCTACACCTTC
.	.	TRBV7-2	TRBJ2-1	CASSLRLEQFF	TGTGCCAGCAGCTTACGGTTGGAGCAGTTCTTC
.	.	TRBV18	TRBJ2-1	CASSPFTGASYNEQFF	TGTGCCAGCTCACCCTTCACGGGGGCCTCCTACAATGAGCAGTTCTTC
.	.	TRBV10-3	TRBJ2-3	CAISPGEFTDTQYF	TGTGCCATAAGTCCGGGGGAGTTCACAGATACGCAGTATTTT
.	.	TRBV5-8	TRBJ1-5	CASSEGNQPQHF	TGTGCCAGCAGCGAGGGGAATCAGCCCCAGCATTTT
.	.	TRBV7-2	TRBJ2-7	CASSFPGGGREQYF	TGTGCCAGCAGCTTCCCCGGAGGGGGACGCGAGCAGTACTTC
.	once	TRBV5-4	TRBJ2-7	CASSLDREQYF	TGTGCCAGCAGCTTGGACCGCGAGCAGTACTTC
TRBD1	.	TRBV6-5	TRBJ1-2	CASRPQGVGGYTF	TGTGCCAGCAGGCCACAGGGGGTTGGTGGCTACACCTTC
.	.	TRBV6-5	TRBJ2-2	CASSYSGANTGELFF	TGTGCCAGCAGTTATTCGGGGGCGAACACCGGGGAGCTGTTTTTT
TRBD1	.	TRBV5-1	TRBJ1-4	CASSLLRQGTTNEKLFF	TGCGCCAGCAGCCTGCTGAGACAGGGGACAACTAATGAAAAACTGTTTTTT
.	.	TRBV18	TRBJ1-2	CASSPGRDYGYTF	TGTGCCAGTTCCCCAGGGAGGGACTATGGCTACACCTTC
.	.	TRBV7-2	TRBJ2-7	CASSVGPLIEQYF	TGTGCCAGCAGCGTCGGGCCCCTTATTGAGCAGTACTTC
.	.	TRBV27	TRBJ1-5	CASSRLDGLVNQPQHF	TGTGCCAGCAGCAGACTCGACGGCCTCGTTAATCAGCCCCAGCATTTT
TRBD1	once	TRBV6-6	TRBJ1-1	CASSAPGQGSTEAFF	TGTGCCAGCAGTGCGCCGGGACAGGGCTCCACTGAAGCTTTCTTT
TRBD2	.	TRBV10-3	TRBJ2-1	CAISEAGSSGEQFF	TGTGCCATCAGTGAGGCAGGGTCTAGCGGAGAGCAGTTCTTC
.	.	TRBV9	TRBJ1-3	CASSVGGGQGGNTIYF	TGTGCCAGCAGCGTAGGCGGGGGGCAGGGAGGAAACACCATATATTTT
.	.	TRBV5-1	TRBJ2-7	CASSAALQSSYEQYF	TGCGCCAGCAGCGCTGCGCTTCAGAGCTCCTACGAGCAGTACTTC
.	.	TRBV6-4	TRBJ2-1	CASSEGIMGNEQFF	TGTGCCAGCAGTGAAGGGATCATGGGCAATGAGCAGTTCTTC
.	.	TRBV25-1	TRBJ2-2	CASSDGTSIPGELFF	TGTGCCAGCAGTGACGGGACAAGTATCCCCGGGGAGCTGTTTTTT
TRBD1	.	TRBV29-1	TRBJ2-2	CSAPLGQGNTGELFF	TGCAGCGCTCCATTGGGACAGGGGAACACCGGGGAGCTGTTTTTT
.	.	TRBV11-2	TRBJ1-3	CASSLSDSGNTIYF	TGTGCCAGCAGCTTATCTGACTCTGGAAACACCATATATTTT
.	.	TRBV7-6	TRBJ1-5	CASSLARTTGKDSNQPQHF	TGTGCCAGCAGCTTAGCGAGGACGACGGGGAAAGATAGCAATCAGCCCCAGCATTTT
TRBD2	.	TRBV9	TRBJ2-7	CASSDKPGLTTYEQYF	TGTGCCAGCAGCGACAAGCCGGGACTAACAACCTACGAGCAGTACTTC
TRBD2	.	TRBV7-9	TRBJ2-1	CASSQPHLAGPLYNEQFF	TGTGCCAGCAGCCAACCCCACCTAGCGGGCCCCCTCTACAATGAGCAGTTCTTC
.	.	TRBV19	TRBJ1-6	CASTLRGSSSYNSPLHF	TGTGCCAGTACCCTTCGGGGCTCGAGCTCCTATAATTCACCCCTCCACTTT
.	.	TRBV7-2	TRBJ1-6	CASSLSRTHHNSPLHF	TGTGCCAGCAGCTTAAGCCGGACACATCATAATTCACCCCTCCACTTT
.	once	TRBV7-2	TRBJ1-4	CASSLGGTATNEKLFF	TGTGCCAGCAGCTTAGGGGGGACCGCAACTAATGAAAAACTGTTTTTT
.	.	TRBV7-9	TRBJ2-5	CASSLGRGTGWRTQYF	TGTGCCAGCAGCTTAGGGCGTGGCACAGGGTGGCGGACCCAGTACTTC
TRBD2	.	TRBV2	TRBJ2-3	CASSEALAGGTDTQYF	TGTGCCAGCAGTGAAGCGCTGGCGGGAGGCACAGATACGCAGTATTTT
.	.	TRBV7-2	TRBJ1-1	CASSEGGRNTEAFF	TGTGCCAGCAGTGAAGGGGGGAGGAACACTGAAGCTTTCTTT
TRBD2	.	TRBV18	TRBJ2-7	CASSPVAGEDEQYF	TGTGCCAGCTCACCGGTAGCGGGAGAGGACGAGCAGTACTTC
TRBD1	.	TRBV10-3	TRBJ1-4	CAISETGGKLFF	TGTGCCATCAGTGAGACAGGGGGGAAACTGTTTTTT
TRBD1	.	TRBV9	TRBJ1-3	CASSAYRQGLSGNTIYF	TGTGCCAGCAGCGCCTATAGACAGGGCCTCTCTGGAAACACCATATATTTT
.	.	TRBV7-6	TRBJ2-2	CASSIRQDRSGELFF	TGTGCCAGCAGCATTCGACAGGATCGGTCCGGGGAGCTGTTTTTT
TRBD1	.	TRBV6-6	TRBJ1-2	CASRPGTDAYGYTF	TGTGCCAGCAGACCCGGGACAGACGCCTATGGCTACACCTTC
.	once	TRBV30	TRBJ2-7	CAWNRETYEQYF	TGTGCCTGGAACAGAGAGACCTACGAGCAGTACTTC
.	.	TRBV4-1	TRBJ1-2	CASSPGGTVKIYGYTF	TGCGCCAGCAGCCCGGGGGGAACGGTCAAAATCTATGGCTACACCTTC
.	.	TRBV12-5	TRBJ2-6	CASGHGPAGQSRANVLTF	TGTGCTAGTGGTCATGGGCCTGCAGGACAAAGTCGGGCCAACGTCCTGACTTTC
.	.	TRBV11-2	TRBJ2-5	CASSLGSPQETQYF	TGTGCCAGCAGCTTAGGTTCCCCACAAGAGACCCAGTACTTC
.	.	TRBV7-2	TRBJ1-1	CASSLDRAEDTEAFF	TGTGCCAGCAGCTTAGACAGGGCTGAAGACACTGAAGCTTTCTTT
TRBD1	.	TRBV28	TRBJ2-7	CASNPGQGATVYTYEQYF	TGTGCCAGCAACCCGGGACAGGGGGCGACTGTATACACCTACGAGCAGTACTTC
.	.	TRBV5-6	TRBJ2-1	CASSLMDNEQFF	TGTGCCAGCAGCTTGATGGACAATGAGCAGTTCTTC
.	once	TRBV19	TRBJ2-5	CASSGVAGETQYF	TGTGCCAGTAGTGGAGTGGCCGGGGAGACCCAGTACTTC
.	.	TRBV19	TRBJ1-5	CASSILVGSINNQPQHF	TGTGCCAGTAGTATTTTAGTCGGGAGTATTAACAATCAGCCCCAGCATTTT
.	.	TRBV5-4	TRBJ2-3	CASSFSGWDTDTQYF	TGTGCCAGCAGCTTCTCGGGGTGGGACACAGATACGCAGTATTTT
.	.	TRBV19	TRBJ2-2	CASSIRGQGGTGELFF	TGTGCCAGTAGTATTCGCGGGCAGGGAGGCACCGGGGAGCTGTTTTTT
.	once	TRBV7-9	TRBJ1-4	CASLSDVGWGEKLFF	TGTGCCAGCCTCTCCGATGTAGGGTGGGGTGAAAAACTGTTTTTT